What follows is one TCR beta chain and its context. Germline lookup yields CDR1 ENHRY and CDR2 SYGVKD. This CDR3 is 14 amino acids long. Trimming cost V 11 bases and J 2 bases; bases outside gene matches: 10. The repertoire was sequenced with immunoSEQ multiplex PCR; TCRdb's copy has only in-frame clones and lacks some. The sample has about 170,000 clones, approximately 92% seen once. This specimen comes from a study of control samples from healthy donors and cancer patients. Sequenced sample: blood. The gene calls are TRBV10-3 and TRBJ1-1; 8 positions agree with TRBD1. This receptor was taken from a woman aged 40 to 50 in good health. The CDR3 loop reads CAAAPQGANTEAFF. The CDR3 bases are TGTGCCGCCGCCCCTCAGGGGGCAAACACTGAAGCTTTCTTT.